These 11 T cell receptor beta chains share one sample of origin, sequenced in a study of blood T cells in healthy people across ages. It was with a sample-barcoded 5' primer and a J-beta primer mix that a second PCR of roughly 7 to 12 cycles was run. TCRdb reprocessed the 5' RACE reads via MiXCR and lists one record per CDR3 protein. The sample has about 290,000 distinct CDR3 sequences; 25% to 30% are singletons. The specimen sequenced was blood. Receptors originate from a woman aged 70-85 years in good health.

CDR3 nucleotides: TGTGCCAGCAGCCCCTGGTCCAATCAGCCCCAGCATTTT. It codes for CASSPWSNQPQHF. The chain employs TRBV7-2 and TRBJ1-5, with D unresolved. V dropped 5 bases and J dropped 3 bases, with 8 bases sitting between them. From germline, CDR1 is SGHTA and CDR2 FQGNSA. The CDR3 is 13 amino acids.

This chain joins TRBV5-1 and TRBJ2-1, with a possible D match to TRBD2 (5 bases). The germline V and J ends were trimmed by 2 bases and 10 bases, with 13 bases remaining between them. The CDR3 consists of 13 residues. The germline V gene encodes CDR1 SGHRS and CDR2 YFSETQ. DNA for the CDR3: TGCGCCAGCAGCTTCCAACTAACGGGGGAGCAGTTCTTC. Translation gives CASSFQLTGEQFF.

The rearrangement joins TRBV14 to TRBJ1-4; 8 nucleotides align to TRBD1. Trimming removed 3 bases from V and 0 bases from J; junction bases left unmatched: 3. The CDR3 length is 16 residues. Germline CDR1 is SGHDN and CDR2 is FVKESK. CDR3 nucleotides: TGTGCCAGCAGCCAGGGACAGGCTCCAACTAATGAAAAACTGTTTTTT. Its translation is CASSQGQAPTNEKLFF.

This clonotype was seen a handful of times. The V call is TRBV9, the J call TRBJ1-5, with 9 bases lining up with TRBD1. Per germline, CDR1 SGDLS and CDR2 YYNGEE. This CDR3 has 16 amino acids. J lost 6 bases, V lost 3 bases, and 10 bases had no gene match. The CDR3 DNA reads as TGTGCCAGCAGCGAGGGCGGGACAGGGCTTGGTCAGCCCCAGCATTTT. Encoded protein: CASSEGGTGLGQPQHF.

The rearrangement links TRBV4-1 to TRBJ1-2; 11 bases line up with TRBD1. The CDR3 sequence is 19 residues long. Germline CDR1 MGHRA, CDR2 YSYEKL. V was clipped by 4 bases and J by 4 bases; unmatched bases: 17. This CDR3 is CASSPSVGQGDSFTYGYTF. CDR3 in DNA: TGCGCCAGCAGCCCATCAGTGGGACAGGGGGACTCTTTTACCTATGGCTACACCTTC.

This chain joins TRBV5-1 and TRBJ2-2, with TRBD2 matching 12 bases. This CDR3 region has 16 residues. In germline, CDR1 is SGHRS, CDR2 YFSETQ. V was pared by 4 bases and J by 3 bases, with 4 bases of the junction left unmatched. In nucleotides, the CDR3 is TGCGCCAGCAGCCAGACTAGCGGGAGCGACACCGGGGAGCTGTTTTTT. It yields the protein CASSQTSGSDTGELFF.

The chain is built from TRBV7-2 and TRBJ2-5; 7 nucleotides match TRBD1. TRBJ2-1 explains the end of the DNA better; the J call may be wrong. Per germline, CDR1 SGHTA and CDR2 FQGNSA. This CDR3 has 15 amino acids. The CDR3 DNA is TGTGCCAGCAGCTTCGCAGGGACAGTCTACAATGAGCAGTTCTTC. Translated, it gives CASSFAGTVYNEQFF.

The chain employs TRBV7-2 and TRBJ2-1; D is undetermined. The DNA end is more similar to TRBJ2-5, so the J call may be wrong. Per germline, CDR1 SGHTA and CDR2 FQGNSA. The CDR3 has 15 amino acids. CDR3 sequence reads: CASSLVAGRTETQYF. The CDR3 bases are TGTGCCAGCAGCTTAGTGGCTGGCAGGACGGAGACCCAGTACTTC.

This clonotype was counted between two and nine times. The genes are TRBV6-1 and TRBJ2-2, with TRBD1 matching over 8 bases. The germline V gene encodes CDR1 MNHNS and CDR2 SASEGT. V lost 6 bases and J lost 5; bases outside the gene matches: 8. This CDR3 spans 15 amino acids. CDR3 residues: CASSRTGLYTGELFF. The CDR3 DNA is TGTGCCAGCAGCAGGACAGGGTTGTATACCGGGGAGCTGTTTTTT.

V usage is TRBV7-2 and J usage is TRBJ2-5; unclear D gene. The germline V gene encodes CDR1 SGHTA and CDR2 FQGNSA. The CDR3 runs 14 residues. Trimming removed 1 base from V and 3 bases from J, with 9 bases in between. Written as DNA, the CDR3 is TGTGCCAGCAGCTTAGAAACCTGGGAAGAGACCCAGTACTTC. This codes for CASSLETWEETQYF.

The gene calls are TRBV5-6 and TRBJ2-3, with D unresolved. Germline V lookup: CDR1 SGHDT, CDR2 YYEEEE. The length of the CDR3 is 12 residues. V was trimmed by 3 bases and J by 6 bases, leaving 8 bases between them. CDR3 sequence: CASSYVKDTQYF. In DNA, the CDR3 is TGTGCCAGCAGCTATGTAAAGGATACGCAGTATTTT.